This T cell receptor beta chain was recorded in a study of T cell responses to AZD1222 COVID-19 vaccine. Findings and caveats of the study: There were vaccine-associated CD4 TCRs across spike, dominant at 160-218 and 743-854. Variant regions that are unmutated are reportedly the target of nearly half of spike-specific TCRs. White British donors predominated, females outnumbered males, and clonal diversity was possibly underestimated.

About this clone itself: Its antigen remains unidentified.

The CDR3 runs to 15 residues. V lost 0 bases and J 2 bases, leaving 7 bases between the germline ends. Germline CDR1 is SGHTA and CDR2 is FQGNSA. The method was immunoSEQ multiplex PCR; TCRdb's version includes in-frame clones alone and lacks a portion of them. The data show approximately 110,000 clones, approximately 88% seen once. The clonotype comes from an adult who received the AZD1222 COVID-19 vaccine. The sequencing here drew on peripheral blood, taken 28 days after the second AZD1222 dose. This sequence joins TRBV7-2 and TRBJ2-2; TRBD2 might be the D (6 bases). CDR3 sequence reads: CASSLAAGNTGELFF. CDR3 coding DNA: TGTGCCAGCAGCTTAGCGGCGGGAAACACCGGGGAGCTGTTTTTT.